Shown below are 8 T cell receptor beta chains from a single sample sequenced in a study of T-cell reconstitution after alpha-beta-depleted transplantation in children. A TCRbeta library incorporating unique molecular identifiers was prepared. Each CDR3 protein is one row after TCRdb ran MiXCR on the PCR reads. The table shows around 400,000 distinct CDR3 sequences, with roughly a tenth occurring only once. The sample here was PBMCs from the stem cell graft donor, taken from the stem cell graft. The receptors were gathered from a human donor who donated a stem cell graft to a child with acute myeloid leukemia.

This clonotype has a handful of counts. The V and J genes are TRBV27 and TRBJ2-1; D is uncertain. The CDR3 extends over 12 amino acids. V lost 3 bases, J lost 8 bases, and 8 bases lay in between. The germline V gene encodes CDR1 MNHEY and CDR2 SMNVEV (reference sequence). CDR3 amino acids: CASSFDLDEQFF. CDR3 bases: TGTGCCAGCAGTTTCGACCTCGATGAGCAGTTCTTC.

The chain is built from TRBV25-1 and TRBJ1-6; no firm D call. The CDR3 has 14 residues. Germline loops: CDR1 MGHDK, CDR2 SYGVNS. The V end was cut by 6 bases, the J end by 6 bases, with 12 bases between. Here the CDR3 reads CASSEGGLNSPLHF. Written as DNA, the CDR3 is TGTGCCAGCAGCGAGGGAGGGCTTAATTCACCCCTCCACTTT.

This clonotype came up many times. This sequence joins TRBV7-9 and TRBJ2-5, with D possibly TRBD2 on 6 matching bases. The CDR3 extends over 11 amino acids. Trimming removed 5 bases at V and 10 bases at J, with 11 bases between. Germline CDR1 SEHNR, CDR2 FQNEAQ (reference sequence). The CDR3 spells CASSPVGGQYF. The CDR3 DNA is TGTGCCAGCAGCCCAGTGGGGGGCCAGTACTTC.

Many counts were recorded for this clonotype. V is TRBV20-1 and J is TRBJ2-5, with D perhaps TRBD1 (6 bases). CDR1 DFQATT and CDR2 SNEGSKA come from the germline V gene (reference sequence). The CDR3 has 12 amino acids. The V end lost 3 bases, the J end lost 5 bases, and 10 bases lay between the germline ends. CDR3 in DNA: TGCAGTGCTAGGACAGGCTTCGAGACCCAGTACTTC. It yields the protein CSARTGFETQYF.

This clonotype came up a few times. V and J are TRBV19 and TRBJ2-7; 8 positions agree with TRBD1. The CDR3 sequence is 13 residues long. CDR1 is LNHDA, CDR2 SQIVND, per germline (reference sequence). Trimming took 5 bases from V and 3 from J; bases not matched to a gene: 3. This chain's CDR3 is CASSSDRDYEQYF. CDR3 bases: TGTGCCAGTAGTTCGGACAGGGACTACGAGCAGTACTTC. Complete variable domain (other parts from reference TRBV19 and TRBJ2-7): DGGITQSPKYLFRKEGQNVTLSCEQNLNHDAMYWYRQDPGQGLRLIYYSQIVNDFQKGDIAEGYSVSREKKESFPLTVTSAQKNPTAFYLCASSSDRDYEQYFGPGTRLTVT.

The chain recombines TRBV25-1 with TRBJ1-4; 9 nucleotides match TRBD1. The CDR3 consists of 15 residues. Trimming at V came to 3 bases and at J to 7 bases, leaving 6 bases not matched to a gene. The V gene's germline CDR1 is MGHDK and CDR2 SYGVNS. CDR3 sequence reads: CASSDAQGAGEKLFF. CDR3 coding DNA: TGTGCCAGCAGTGACGCACAGGGGGCGGGTGAAAAACTGTTTTTT.

There are many counts of this clonotype. The CDR3, as DNA: TGTGCCACCCGGACAGGGGCGACGGTAGCGGAAGAGACCCAGTACTTC. The encoded protein is CATRTGATVAEETQYF. V gene TRBV10-3 combines with J gene TRBJ2-5; 9 nucleotides align to TRBD1. Germline assignment: CDR1 ENHRY and CDR2 SYGVKD. There are 16 residues in the CDR3. The J segment lost 3 bases and the V segment lost 10 bases, leaving 15 bases of the junction unmatched.

This clonotype was seen a handful of times. V gene TRBV20-1 combines with J gene TRBJ2-1, with 10 bases identical to TRBD2. Germline V gives CDR1 DFQATT, CDR2 SNEGSKA (reference sequence). CDR3 length equals 17 residues. J was trimmed by 3 bases and V by 3 bases; bases with no gene match: 11. Written as DNA, the CDR3 is TGCAGTGCTAGGTCTGCTCTAGCGGGAGTCGACTACAATGAGCAGTTCTTC. Protein: CSARSALAGVDYNEQFF.